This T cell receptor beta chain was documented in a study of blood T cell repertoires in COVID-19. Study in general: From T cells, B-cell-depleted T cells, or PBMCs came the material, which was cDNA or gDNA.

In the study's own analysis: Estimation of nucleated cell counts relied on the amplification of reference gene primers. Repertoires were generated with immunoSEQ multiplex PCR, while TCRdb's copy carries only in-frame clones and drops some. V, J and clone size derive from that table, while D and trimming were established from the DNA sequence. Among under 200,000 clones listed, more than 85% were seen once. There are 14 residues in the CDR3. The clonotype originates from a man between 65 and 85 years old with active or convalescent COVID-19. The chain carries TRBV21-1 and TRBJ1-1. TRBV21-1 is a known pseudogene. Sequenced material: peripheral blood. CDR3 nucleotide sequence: TGTGCCAGCAACGGGAGGAGCAGAGACACTGAAGCTTTCTTT. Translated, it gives CASNGRSRDTEAFF.